The rows below give T cell receptor beta chains drawn from one sample of a study of cytomegalovirus exposure and HLA in healthy donors. The table came from immunoSEQ multiplex PCR; TCRdb's copy has only in-frame clones and leaves some out. The table records 90,000 to 120,000 clones, more than 70% of them present only once. Sequenced: PBMCs. These receptors were obtained from a man aged 18 to 30 in good health and CMV-seronegative. CDR3s include the opening cysteine and the closing phenylalanine or tryptophan. A D gene is named only where the DNA matches it firmly. Expanded clones are given a class, and other clones once, few, many or no size at all.

V gene: TRBV15; D gene: TRBD2; clone size: .; J gene: TRBJ2-3; CDR3 length: 17; CDR3 DNA: TGTGCCACCTCCTTACCGGAGACTAGCGGGGGTGGAGATACGCAGTATTTT; CDR3 protein: CATSLPETSGGGDTQYF
V gene: TRBV2; D gene: .; clone size: .; J gene: TRBJ2-3; CDR3 length: 16; CDR3 DNA: TGTGCCAGCAGTGAAGAAGGGGCCGCTAGCACAGATACGCAGTATTTT; CDR3 protein: CASSEEGAASTDTQYF
V gene: TRBV11-1; D gene: TRBD1; clone size: .; J gene: TRBJ1-2; CDR3 length: 17; CDR3 DNA: TGTGCCAGCAGCTTCGGAACAGGGGGAAACGTTGACTATGGCTACACCTTC; CDR3 protein: CASSFGTGGNVDYGYTF
V gene: TRBV7-8; D gene: .; clone size: .; J gene: TRBJ1-2; CDR3 length: 14; CDR3 DNA: TGTGCCAGCAGCGCCAGGGTAGCCCCTTATGGCTACACCTTC; CDR3 protein: CASSARVAPYGYTF
V gene: TRBV28; D gene: .; clone size: .; J gene: TRBJ2-7; CDR3 length: 14; CDR3 DNA: TGTGTCAGCAGTTTAATCGACAGGAGGTACGAGCAGTACTTC; CDR3 protein: CVSSLIDRRYEQYF
V gene: TRBV29-1; D gene: .; clone size: .; J gene: TRBJ2-7; CDR3 length: 13; CDR3 DNA: TGCAGCGTTGTCAGGCCACACTCCTACGAGCAGTACTTC; CDR3 protein: CSVVRPHSYEQYF
V gene: TRBV4-2; D gene: .; clone size: few; J gene: TRBJ2-4; CDR3 length: 15; CDR3 DNA: TGTGCCAGCAGCCAAGAGAACGGGGAGGGGGACATTCAGTACTTC; CDR3 protein: CASSQENGEGDIQYF
V gene: TRBV5-6; D gene: .; clone size: .; J gene: TRBJ1-3; CDR3 length: 13; CDR3 DNA: TGTGCCAGCAGCTTCGACAGCCGAAACACCATATATTTT; CDR3 protein: CASSFDSRNTIYF
V gene: TRBV5-1; D gene: TRBD1; clone size: few; J gene: TRBJ2-7; CDR3 length: 13; CDR3 DNA: TGCGCCAGCACAACAGGGGGGTTTGACGAGCAGTACTTC; CDR3 protein: CASTTGGFDEQYF
V gene: TRBV5-4; D gene: TRBD1; clone size: .; J gene: TRBJ1-2; CDR3 length: 19; CDR3 DNA: TGTGCCAGCAGCCAAAGGGGTGAGGCAGGGGGCGCGGTCGGGCATGGCTACACCTTC; CDR3 protein: CASSQRGEAGGAVGHGYTF
V gene: TRBV4-1; D gene: TRBD2; clone size: .; J gene: TRBJ2-3; CDR3 length: 18; CDR3 DNA: TGCGCCAGCAGCCAAGAACTAGCGGGGGGGCCGGGCACAGATACGCAGTATTTT; CDR3 protein: CASSQELAGGPGTDTQYF